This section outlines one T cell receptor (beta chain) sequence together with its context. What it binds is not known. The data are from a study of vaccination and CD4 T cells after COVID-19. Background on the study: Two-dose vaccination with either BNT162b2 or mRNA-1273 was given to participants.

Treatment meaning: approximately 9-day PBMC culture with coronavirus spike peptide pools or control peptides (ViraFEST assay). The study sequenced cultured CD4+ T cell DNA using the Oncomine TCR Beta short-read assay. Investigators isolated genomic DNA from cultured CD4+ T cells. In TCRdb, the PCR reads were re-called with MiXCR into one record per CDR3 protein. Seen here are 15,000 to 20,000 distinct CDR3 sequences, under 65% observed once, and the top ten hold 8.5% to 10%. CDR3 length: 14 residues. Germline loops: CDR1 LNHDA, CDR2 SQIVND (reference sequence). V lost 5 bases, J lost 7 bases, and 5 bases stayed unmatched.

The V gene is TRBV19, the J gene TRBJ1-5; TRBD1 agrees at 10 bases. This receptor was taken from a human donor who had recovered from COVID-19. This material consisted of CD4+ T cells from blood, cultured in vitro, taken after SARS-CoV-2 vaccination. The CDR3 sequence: CASSSETGGQPQHF. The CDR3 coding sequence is TGTGCCAGTAGTTCAGAGACAGGGGGCCAGCCCCAGCATTTT.